The entry below describes one T cell receptor (beta chain). This entry is derived from a study of PD-L1 blockade in urothelial cancer. Stated time point: pretreatment peripheral blood. Some clones are missing from TCRdb's copy, which holds only in-frame ones; the method was immunoSEQ multiplex PCR. Of fewer than 80,000 clones in the sample, 81% were seen once. This material consisted of PBMCs, taken around atezolizumab (anti-PD-L1) treatment. The origin of this receptor is a man between 70 and 80 years old with urothelial cancer.

The CDR3 DNA follows: TGTGCCAGCAGCAGAGGGGGGGGCCCGGATACGCAGTATTTT. Protein: CASSRGGGPDTQYF. The gene calls are TRBV9 and TRBJ2-3, with D possibly TRBD2 on 7 matching bases. Per germline, CDR1 SGDLS and CDR2 YYNGEE. V dropped 4 bases and J dropped 6 bases, with 15 bases sitting between them. This CDR3 contains 14 residues.